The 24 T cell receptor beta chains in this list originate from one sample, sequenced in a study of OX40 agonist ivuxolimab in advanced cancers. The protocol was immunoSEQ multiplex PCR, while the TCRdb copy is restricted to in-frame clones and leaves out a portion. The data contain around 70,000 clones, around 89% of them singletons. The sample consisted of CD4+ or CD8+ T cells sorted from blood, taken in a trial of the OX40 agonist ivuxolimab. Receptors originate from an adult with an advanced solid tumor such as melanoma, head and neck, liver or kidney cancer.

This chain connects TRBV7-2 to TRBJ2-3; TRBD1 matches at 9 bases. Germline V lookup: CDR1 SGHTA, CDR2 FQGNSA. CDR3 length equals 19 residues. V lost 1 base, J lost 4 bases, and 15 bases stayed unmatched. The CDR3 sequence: CASSLVYRDRVWLADTQYF. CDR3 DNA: TGTGCCAGCAGCTTAGTATACCGGGACAGGGTTTGGTTGGCAGATACGCAGTATTTT.

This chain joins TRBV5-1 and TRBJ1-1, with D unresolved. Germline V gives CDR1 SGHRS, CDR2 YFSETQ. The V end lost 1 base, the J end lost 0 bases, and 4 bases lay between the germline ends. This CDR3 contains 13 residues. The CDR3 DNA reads TGCGCCAGCAGCTTGATAGTGAACACTGAAGCTTTCTTT. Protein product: CASSLIVNTEAFF.

CDR3 coding DNA: TGCGCCAGCAGCCGGGGTGAAGGGCCCCAAGAGACCCAGTACTTC. Its translation is CASSRGEGPQETQYF. V and J are TRBV5-1 and TRBJ2-5; possibly TRBD2 for D (5 bases). Trimming removed 4 bases at V and 1 base at J, with 14 bases between. CDR1 is SGHRS, CDR2 YFSETQ, per germline. The length of the CDR3 is 15 residues.

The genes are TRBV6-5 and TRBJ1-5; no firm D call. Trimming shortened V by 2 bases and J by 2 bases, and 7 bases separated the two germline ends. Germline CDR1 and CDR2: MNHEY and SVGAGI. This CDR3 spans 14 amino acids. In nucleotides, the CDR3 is TGTGCCAGCAGTTACGCTTTAGGCAATCAGCCCCAGCATTTT. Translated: CASSYALGNQPQHF.

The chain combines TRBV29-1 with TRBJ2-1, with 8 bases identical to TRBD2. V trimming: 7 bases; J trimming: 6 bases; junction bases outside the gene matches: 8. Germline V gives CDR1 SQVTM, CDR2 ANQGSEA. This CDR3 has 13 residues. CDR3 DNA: TGCAGCGCGGACGGGAGGGCCGCCAATGAGCAGTTCTTC. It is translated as CSADGRAANEQFF.

CDR3 protein: CASSFGGATEAFF. CDR3 DNA sequence: TGTGCCAGCAGTTTCGGGGGGGCCACTGAAGCTTTCTTT. The chain recombines TRBV9 with TRBJ1-1; possible D gene TRBD1, 6 bases. The CDR3 runs to 13 residues. Trimming pared 5 bases from V and 4 bases from J, leaving 12 bases between. CDR1 is SGDLS and CDR2 is YYNGEE in the germline V gene. Complete variable domain (other parts from reference TRBV9 and TRBJ1-1): DSGVTQTPKHLITATGQRVTLRCSPRSGDLSVYWYQQSLDQGLQFLIQYYNGEERAKGNILERFSAQQFPDLHSELNLSSLELGDSALYFCASSFGGATEAFFGQGTRLTVV.

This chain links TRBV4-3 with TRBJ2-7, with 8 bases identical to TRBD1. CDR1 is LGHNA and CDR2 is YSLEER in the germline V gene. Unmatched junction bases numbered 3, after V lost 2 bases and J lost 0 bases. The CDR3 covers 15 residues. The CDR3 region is CASSQLDRASYEQYF. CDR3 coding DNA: TGCGCCAGCAGCCAACTGGACAGGGCCTCCTACGAGCAGTACTTC.

CDR3 residues: CASSAPAGREYNEQFF. CDR3 DNA: TGTGCCAGCAGCGCCCCCGCCGGGAGGGAATACAATGAGCAGTTCTTC. This chain joins TRBV9 and TRBJ2-1; 8 bases match TRBD2. The CDR3 consists of 16 residues. Germline CDR1 is SGDLS and CDR2 is YYNGEE. V lost 3 bases, J lost 4 bases, and 9 bases stayed unmatched.

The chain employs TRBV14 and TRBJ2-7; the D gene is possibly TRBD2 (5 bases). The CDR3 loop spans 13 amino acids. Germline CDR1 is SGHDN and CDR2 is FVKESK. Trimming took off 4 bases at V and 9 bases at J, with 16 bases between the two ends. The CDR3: CASSPKDLRVQYF. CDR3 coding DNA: TGTGCCAGCAGCCCCAAGGACTTACGAGTGCAGTACTTC.

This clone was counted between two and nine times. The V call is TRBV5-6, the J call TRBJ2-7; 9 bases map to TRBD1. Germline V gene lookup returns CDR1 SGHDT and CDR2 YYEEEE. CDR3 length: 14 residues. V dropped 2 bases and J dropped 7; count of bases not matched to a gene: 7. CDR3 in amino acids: CASSFGDRVWEQYF. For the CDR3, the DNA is TGTGCCAGCAGCTTTGGGGACAGGGTATGGGAGCAGTACTTC.

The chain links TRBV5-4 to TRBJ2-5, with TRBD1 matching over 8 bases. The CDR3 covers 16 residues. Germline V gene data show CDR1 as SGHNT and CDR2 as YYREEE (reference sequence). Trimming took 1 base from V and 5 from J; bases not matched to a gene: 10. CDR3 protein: CASSLNFRGPRETQYF. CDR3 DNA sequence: TGTGCCAGCAGCTTGAACTTCAGGGGGCCCAGGGAGACCCAGTACTTC. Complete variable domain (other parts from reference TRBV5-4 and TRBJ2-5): ETGVTQSPTHLIKTRGQQVTLRCSSQSGHNTVSWYQQALGQGPQFIFQYYREEENGRGNFPPRFSGLQFPNYSSELNVNALELDDSALYLCASSLNFRGPRETQYFGPGTRLLVL.

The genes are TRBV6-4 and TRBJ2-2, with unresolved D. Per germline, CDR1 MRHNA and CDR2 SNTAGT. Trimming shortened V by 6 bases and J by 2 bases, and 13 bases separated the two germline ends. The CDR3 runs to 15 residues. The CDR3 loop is CASSLTVTNTGELFF. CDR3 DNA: TGTGCCAGCAGCTTGACCGTAACCAACACCGGGGAGCTGTTTTTT.

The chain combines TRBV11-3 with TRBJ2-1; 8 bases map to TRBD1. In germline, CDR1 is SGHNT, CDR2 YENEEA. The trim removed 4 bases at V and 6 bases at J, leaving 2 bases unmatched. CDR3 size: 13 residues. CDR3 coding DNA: TGTGCCAGCAGCTCCACAGGGGGCAATGAGCAGTTCTTC. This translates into CASSSTGGNEQFF.

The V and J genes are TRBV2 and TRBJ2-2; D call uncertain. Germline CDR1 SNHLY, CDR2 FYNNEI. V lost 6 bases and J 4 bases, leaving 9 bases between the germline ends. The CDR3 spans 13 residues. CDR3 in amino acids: CASSGSFTGELFF. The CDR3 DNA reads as TGTGCCAGCAGCGGTAGCTTCACCGGGGAGCTGTTTTTT.

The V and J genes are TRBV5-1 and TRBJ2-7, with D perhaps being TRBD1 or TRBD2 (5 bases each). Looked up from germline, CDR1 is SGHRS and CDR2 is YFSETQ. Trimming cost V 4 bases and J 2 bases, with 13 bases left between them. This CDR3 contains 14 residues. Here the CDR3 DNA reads TGCGCCAGCAGCCGAGGGACGGAGCCCTACGAGCAGTACTTC. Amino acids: CASSRGTEPYEQYF.

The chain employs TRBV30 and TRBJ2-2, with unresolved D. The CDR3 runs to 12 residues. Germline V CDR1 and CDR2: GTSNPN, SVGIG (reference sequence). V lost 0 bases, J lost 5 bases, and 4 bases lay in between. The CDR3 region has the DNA TGTGCCTGGAGTGTACGGACCGGGGAGCTGTTTTTT. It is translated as CAWSVRTGELFF.

CDR3 in amino acids: CASRSGGTGILAKNIQYF. The CDR3 nucleotides are TGTGCCAGCAGGTCGGGGGGGACAGGGATCTTGGCCAAAAACATTCAGTACTTC. The chain recombines TRBV25-1 with TRBJ2-4, with D possibly being TRBD1 (9 bases). Trimming took off 6 bases at V and 1 base at J, with 22 bases between the two ends. This CDR3 contains 18 residues. Germline values: CDR1 MGHDK, CDR2 SYGVNS.

The CDR3 sequence is CASRGMGRSSYNSPLHF. CDR3 nucleotides: TGTGCCAGCAGGGGGATGGGACGGAGCTCCTATAATTCACCCCTCCACTTT. J is TRBJ1-6 and V is TRBV2, with TRBD1 as a possible D gene (5 bases). The CDR3 sequence is 17 residues long. CDR1 and CDR2 (germline): SNHLY, FYNNEI. Between the trimmed V and J ends, which lost 6 bases and 0 bases, there was a span of 15 bases.

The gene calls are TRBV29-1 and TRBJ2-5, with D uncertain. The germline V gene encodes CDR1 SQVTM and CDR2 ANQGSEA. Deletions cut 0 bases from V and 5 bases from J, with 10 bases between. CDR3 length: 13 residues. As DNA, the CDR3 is TGCAGCGTTGAAGAAGAAGTTGGCGAGACCCAGTACTTC. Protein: CSVEEEVGETQYF.

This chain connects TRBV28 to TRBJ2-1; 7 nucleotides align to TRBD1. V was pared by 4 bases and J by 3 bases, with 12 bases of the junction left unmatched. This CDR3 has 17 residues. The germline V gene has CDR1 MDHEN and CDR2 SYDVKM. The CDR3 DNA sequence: TGTGCCAGCAGTTCGCCCCCCGGGACAGCGAGCTACAATGAGCAGTTCTTC. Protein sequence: CASSSPPGTASYNEQFF.

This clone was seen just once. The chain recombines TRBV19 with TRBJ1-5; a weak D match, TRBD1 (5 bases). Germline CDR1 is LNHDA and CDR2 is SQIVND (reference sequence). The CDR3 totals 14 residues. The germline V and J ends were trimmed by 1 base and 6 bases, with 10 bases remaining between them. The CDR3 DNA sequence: TGTGCCAGTAGTATAGGGGGCCAAACTCAGCCCCAGCATTTT. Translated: CASSIGGQTQPQHF.

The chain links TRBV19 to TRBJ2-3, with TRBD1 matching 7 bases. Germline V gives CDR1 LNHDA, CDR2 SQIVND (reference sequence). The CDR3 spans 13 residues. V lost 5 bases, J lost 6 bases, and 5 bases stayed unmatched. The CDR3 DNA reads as TGTGCCAGTAGTGACAGGGCTGGGGATACGCAGTATTTT. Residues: CASSDRAGDTQYF.

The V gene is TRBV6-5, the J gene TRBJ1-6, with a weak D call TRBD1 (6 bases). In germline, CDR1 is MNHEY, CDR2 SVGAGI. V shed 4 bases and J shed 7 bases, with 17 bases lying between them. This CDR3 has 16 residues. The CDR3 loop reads CASSSGRPGENSPLHF. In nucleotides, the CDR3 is TGTGCCAGCAGTTCAGGGAGGCCAGGGGAAAATTCACCCCTCCACTTT.

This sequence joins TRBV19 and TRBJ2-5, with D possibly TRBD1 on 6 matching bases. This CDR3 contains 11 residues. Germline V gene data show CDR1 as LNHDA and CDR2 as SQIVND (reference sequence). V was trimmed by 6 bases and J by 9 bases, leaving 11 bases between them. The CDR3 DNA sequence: TGTGCCAGTAGGGCAGGGGAGTCCCAGTACTTC. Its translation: CASRAGESQYF.